This paragraph covers one T cell receptor (beta chain) sequence. The antigen remains unidentified. V lost 4 bases, J lost 6 bases, and 10 bases lay in between. This CDR3 contains 13 residues. Germline V CDR1 and CDR2: SEHNR, FQNEAQ (reference sequence). This table comes from immunoSEQ multiplex PCR, and its TCRdb copy is limited to in-frame clones, with some not included. This sample has around 31,000 clones, with roughly nine tenths found just once. These data originate in a study of T cells in localized non-small cell lung cancer. Study results and limitations: Clonality of T cells reached its maximum in uninvolved adjacent lung, surpassing tumor. A median around 55 of the top 100 tumor clones appeared in adjacent lung. Overall survival was longer when the density of T cells in the blood was higher.

This rearrangement joins TRBV7-9 to TRBJ2-1; weak D call: TRBD2 (6 bases). The starting material was peripheral blood, obtained before any cancer treatment. The receptor was derived from a female donor older than 55 with stage I lung adenocarcinoma. CDR3 sequence reads: CASSSGRSNEQFF. The CDR3 DNA follows: TGTGCCAGCAGCTCGGGGAGGAGCAATGAGCAGTTCTTC.